A selection of T cell receptor beta chains follows, all from one sample in a study of OX40 agonist ivuxolimab in advanced cancers. Method: immunoSEQ multiplex PCR; TCRdb's copy keeps in-frame clones and lacks some. This table has tens of thousands of clones, nearly 90% appearing once. The sample here was CD4+ or CD8+ T cells sorted from blood, taken in a trial of the OX40 agonist ivuxolimab. The receptors stem from an adult with an advanced solid tumor such as melanoma, head and neck, liver or kidney cancer. Both conserved end residues are part of each CDR3. A D gene is named only where the DNA matches it firmly. Expanded clones are given a class, and other clones once, few, many or no size at all.

few,.,TRBJ1-6,TRBV5-1,TGCGCCAGCAGCTTGGAGGGGGGCGGTAATTCACCCCTCCACTTT,CASSLEGGGNSPLHF
.,.,TRBJ1-4,TRBV2,TGTGCCAGCTCAATTCCTTCGGCGGATGAAAAACTGTTTTTT,CASSIPSADEKLFF
.,.,TRBJ2-7,TRBV7-3,TGTGCCAGCAGCCTAAACAGAGGCGAGCAGTACTTC,CASSLNRGEQYF
once,.,TRBJ2-2,TRBV11-2,TGTGCCAGCAGCCCGTCCTTCACCGGGGAGCTGTTTTTT,CASSPSFTGELFF
.,.,TRBJ1-2,TRBV15,TGTGCCACCAGCAGAGATGAGGCGGTGAGAACAGGAGACTATGGCTACACCTTC,CATSRDEAVRTGDYGYTF
once,TRBD2,TRBJ2-5,TRBV5-6,TGTGCCAGCAGCTCGCTAGCGGGGGGGCGGTTGGAGACCCAGTACTTC,CASSSLAGGRLETQYF
few,TRBD1,TRBJ1-3,TRBV11-2,TGTGCCAGCAGCCGGGACAGGGGTTTAGGAAACACCATATATTTT,CASSRDRGLGNTIYF
.,.,TRBJ1-5,TRBV7-2,TGTGCCAGCAGCTTATTAGGCAGGGAAAATCAGCCCCAGCATTTT,CASSLLGRENQPQHF
.,.,TRBJ2-6,TRBV5-1,TGCGCCAGCAGTCAATTTGGGGGCTCTGGGGCCAACGTCCTGACTTTC,CASSQFGGSGANVLTF
.,.,TRBJ2-5,TRBV9,TGTGCCAGCAGCCCCGGGACCCCAACAGGGGAGACCCAGTACTTC,CASSPGTPTGETQYF
.,.,TRBJ2-2,TRBV6-1,TGTGCCAGCAGTGAAGCGATCCAGCAGACCGGGGAGCTGTTTTTT,CASSEAIQQTGELFF
.,.,TRBJ1-2,TRBV27,TGTGCCAGCCAACCCATCGGGGGGCGCCGGGATGGCTACACCTTC,CASQPIGGRRDGYTF
.,TRBD1,TRBJ1-5,TRBV5-1,TGCGCCAGCAGCTTGGGGGACAGCATCAATCAGCCCCAGCATTTT,CASSLGDSINQPQHF
.,.,TRBJ2-3,TRBV19,TGTGCCAGTAGTATCGGGAGGGGGCCTACCGTCACAGATACGCAGTATTTT,CASSIGRGPTVTDTQYF
.,TRBD2,TRBJ2-5,TRBV5-1,TGCGCCAGCAGCTTGACTAGCGCAACAACACTACAAGAGACCCAGTACTTC,CASSLTSATTLQETQYF
.,.,TRBJ2-3,TRBV2,TGTGCCAGCAAGCCCCAACAGGGCACAGATACGCAGTATTTT,CASKPQQGTDTQYF